This TCR beta chain derives from a study of shared clonotypes between healthy human individuals. Points from the study as a whole: Naive subsets generally had larger estimated richness than memory subsets. Large depth notwithstanding, sorted-subset sequencing proved incomplete by rarefaction.

The CDR3 covers 12 residues. Germline CDR1 is GTSNPN and CDR2 is SVGIG (reference sequence). V lost 0 bases and J 8 bases, leaving 8 bases between the germline ends. TCRdb's table, derived via immunoSEQ multiplex PCR, lists solely in-frame clones and lacks some. The sample holds over 2 million clones, approximately 90% seen once. Note on this clone: What it binds is not known.

Sequenced sample: naive CD4+ T cells from PBMCs. As for subset: CD45RA+ positively selected. The chain combines TRBV30 with TRBJ2-1, with D uncertain. The receptor's source is a man aged 18-30 years in good health. Some clones in this sample may be carry-over from other donors' samples. CDR3 sequence: CAWSVRADEQFF. The CDR3 DNA is TGTGCCTGGAGTGTACGGGCGGATGAGCAGTTCTTC. Based on the CDR3 plus reference TRBV30 and TRBJ2-1, the full variable domain is SQTIHQWPATLVQPVGSPLSLECTVEGTSNPNLYWYRQAAGRGLQLLFYSVGIGQISSEVPQNLSASRPQDRQFILSSKKLLLSDSGFYLCAWSVRADEQFFGPGTRLTVL.